This entry is about one T cell receptor beta chain. What it binds is not known. These data belong to a study of CD8+ T cells in alopecia areata. Specified treatment: oral pan-JAK inhibitor, 5-10 mg twice daily. Extracted RNA was reverse transcribed into cDNA, the sequencing template. Profiling relied on immunoSEQ multiplex PCR, and the TCRdb table lists in-frame clones only, not all of them. The repertoire holds about 290,000 clones, with 58% as singletons. Study findings and constraints: Whether baseline CD8+ expansion is linked to response remains uncertain, given a single nonresponder. Scalp samples also yield sequences of resident alphabeta T cells from normal skin.

Sequences were derived from CD4+ T cells sorted from blood, sampled at week 24, from a patient treated with tofacitinib. This clonotype originated in a human donor with alopecia areata.

The CDR3 region is CASSPGDRVTEAFF. The CDR3 region has the DNA TGCGCCAGCAGCCCCGGGGACAGGGTCACTGAAGCTTTCTTT. The J gene is TRBJ1-1, the V gene TRBV5-1; 9 bases align to TRBD1. The CDR3 covers 14 residues. CDR1 SGHRS and CDR2 YFSETQ come from the germline V gene. J was trimmed by 4 bases and V by 4 bases; bases with no gene match: 5.